The T cell receptor (beta chain) under discussion was sequenced for a study of PD-1 blockade in mismatch repair-deficient tumors. In the study overall: Enrolled about 2013-2017, patients had progressing, pretreated mismatch repair-deficient cancers of approximately 13 types. Study-level points and caveats: Tumor-resident clones, often absent from pretreatment blood, expanded after pembrolizumab and then contracted.

To note about this clone: What it recognizes is unknown.

The TCR-sequenced patients were a few responders to pembrolizumab. Produced via immunoSEQ multiplex PCR; TCRdb's table is partial and in-frame only. This table holds roughly 79,000 clones, 65% to 85% found once. This CDR3 spans 15 amino acids. Germline loops: CDR1 SGDLS, CDR2 YYNGEE. The V and J ends lost 0 bases and 1 base respectively, with 8 bases between them. This TCR was sampled from an adult with mismatch repair-deficient cancer. The chain couples TRBV9 to TRBJ2-1; the D gene is possibly TRBD2 (6 bases). The source material was peripheral blood, sampled 44 weeks after starting pembrolizumab. The chain's CDR3 is CASSVGLASYNEQFF. The DNA of the CDR3 is TGTGCCAGCAGCGTAGGGCTAGCGTCCTACAATGAGCAGTTCTTC.